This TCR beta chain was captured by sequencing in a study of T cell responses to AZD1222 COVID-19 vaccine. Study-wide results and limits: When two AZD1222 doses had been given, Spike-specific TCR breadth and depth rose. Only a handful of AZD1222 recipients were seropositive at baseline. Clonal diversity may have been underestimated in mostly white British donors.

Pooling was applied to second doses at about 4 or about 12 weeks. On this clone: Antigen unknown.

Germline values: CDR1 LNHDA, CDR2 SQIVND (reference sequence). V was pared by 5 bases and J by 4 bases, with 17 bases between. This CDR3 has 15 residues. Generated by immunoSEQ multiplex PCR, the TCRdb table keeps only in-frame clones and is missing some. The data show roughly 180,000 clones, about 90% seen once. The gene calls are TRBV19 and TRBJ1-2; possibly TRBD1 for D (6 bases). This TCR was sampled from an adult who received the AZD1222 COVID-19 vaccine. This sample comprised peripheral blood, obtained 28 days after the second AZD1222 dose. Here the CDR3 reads CASSPRRGASYGYTF. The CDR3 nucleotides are TGTGCCAGTAGTCCCCGTAGGGGGGCGAGCTATGGCTACACCTTC. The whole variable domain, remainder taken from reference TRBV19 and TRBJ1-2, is DGGITQSPKYLFRKEGQNVTLSCEQNLNHDAMYWYRQDPGQGLRLIYYSQIVNDFQKGDIAEGYSVSREKKESFPLTVTSAQKNPTAFYLCASSPRRGASYGYTFGSGTRLTVV.